Below are 13 T cell receptor beta chains sequenced from a single sample in a study of T cell responses to AZD1222 COVID-19 vaccine. Assay: immunoSEQ multiplex PCR; the TCRdb copy retains only in-frame clones and omits some. Counted here are more than 70,000 clones, 70% to 90% occurring once; the ten biggest clones make up about 13%. The sequencing here drew on peripheral blood, taken on day 0 of AZD1222 vaccination. The receptors here all came from an adult in good health.

The chain is built from TRBV27 and TRBJ1-2, with unresolved D. Germline CDR1 reads MNHEY; CDR2 reads SMNVEV (reference sequence). V lost 6 bases to trimming and J lost 3 bases, with 17 bases between them. The CDR3 runs 15 residues. The CDR3: CASRPGEANYYGYTF. DNA of the CDR3: TGTGCCAGCAGACCAGGAGAGGCTAACTACTATGGCTACACCTTC.

The chain carries TRBV5-4 and TRBJ2-1; 11 bases line up with TRBD1. The CDR3 extends over 17 amino acids. V shed 4 bases and J 3 bases; nucleotides not matched to a gene: 9. Looked up from germline, CDR1 is SGHNT and CDR2 is YYREEE (reference sequence). CDR3 sequence: CASSRRTGTGGYNEQFF. The DNA of the CDR3 is TGTGCCAGCAGCCGTAGAACCGGGACAGGGGGCTACAATGAGCAGTTCTTC.

Written as DNA, the CDR3 is TGTGCCAGCAGCTCAGGGGAGTGGGGCTACACCTTC. It codes for CASSSGEWGYTF. The chain couples TRBV12-3 or TRBV12-4 to TRBJ1-2, with D possibly being TRBD1 (6 bases). CDR3 size: 12 residues. Trimming removed 6 bases at V and 8 bases at J, with 13 bases between.

This sequence joins TRBV4-3 and TRBJ2-7; no clear D. CDR1 is LGHNA, CDR2 YSLEER, per germline. With 0 bases removed from V and 6 bases from J, the gap between germline ends came to 9 bases. The CDR3 covers 13 residues. In DNA, the CDR3 is TGCGCCAGCAGCCAAGAACAAGGTCTCGAGCAGTACTTC. Amino acids: CASSQEQGLEQYF.

The rearrangement links TRBV9 to TRBJ1-2, with D maybe TRBD1 (6 bases). There are 16 residues in the CDR3. V shed 4 bases and J shed 0 bases, with 16 bases lying between them. Germline values: CDR1 SGDLS, CDR2 YYNGEE. As DNA, the CDR3 is TGTGCCAGCAGCCCCCGGGGGGGCCACACTAACTATGGCTACACCTTC. Encoded protein: CASSPRGGHTNYGYTF.

The rearrangement links TRBV6-2 or TRBV6-3 to TRBJ2-7; 9 bases map to TRBD2. The V gene's germline CDR1 is MNHEY and CDR2 SVGEGT. Germline trimming cut 3 bases from V and 1 base from J; bases unmatched to any gene: 16. This CDR3 spans 19 amino acids. The DNA for the CDR3 is TGTGCCAGCAGTTATCGGATAACCGGGACTAGCCGCCGGTCCTACGAGCAGTACTTC. Its translation is CASSYRITGTSRRSYEQYF.

The rearrangement joins TRBV6-5 to TRBJ1-2; 11 bases map to TRBD1. Germline values: CDR1 MNHEY, CDR2 SVGAGI. The trim removed 6 bases at V and 3 bases at J, leaving 3 bases unmatched. The CDR3 loop spans 14 amino acids. The CDR3 region has the DNA TGTGCCAGCAGCGGGACAGGGGGTTACTATGGCTACACCTTC. Amino acids: CASSGTGGYYGYTF.

The rearrangement uses TRBV5-8 and TRBJ2-5, with 7 bases identical to TRBD1. Trimming at V came to 0 bases and at J to 0 bases, leaving 5 bases not matched to a gene. Germline V gives CDR1 SGHTS, CDR2 YDEGEE. CDR3 size: 16 residues. DNA for the CDR3: TGTGCCAGCAGCTTGGGGGGGACAGTCGACCAAGAGACCCAGTACTTC. Its translation is CASSLGGTVDQETQYF.

CDR3: CASSYGQGRSYEQYF. CDR3 coding DNA: TGTGCCAGCAGTTACGGACAGGGAAGGTCCTACGAGCAGTACTTC. This sequence joins TRBV6-5 and TRBJ2-7, with 8 bases that match TRBD1. Trimming cost V 2 bases and J 1 base; bases outside gene matches: 4. The CDR3 contains 15 residues. Germline V gene lookup returns CDR1 MNHEY and CDR2 SVGAGI.

The chain couples TRBV19 to TRBJ2-6, with D uncertain. CDR3 length: 16 residues. Trimming pared 1 base from V and 4 bases from J, leaving 11 bases between. The germline CDR1 and CDR2 sequences are LNHDA and SQIVND (reference sequence). DNA of the CDR3: TGTGCCAGTAGTATAGGCCTACGCGCGGGGGCCAACGTCCTGACTTTC. Translating it yields CASSIGLRAGANVLTF.

With regard to this clone: Other DNA sequences of this sample code for an identical CDR3. V gene TRBV18 combines with J gene TRBJ1-1, with D hard to call. The CDR3 extends over 14 amino acids. Germline V CDR1 and CDR2: KGHSH, LQKENI. Trimming took 3 bases from V and 5 from J, leaving 13 bases between them. The chain's CDR3 is CASSPGGSGTEAFF. CDR3 coding DNA: TGTGCCAGCTCACCGGGCGGGTCGGGGACTGAAGCTTTCTTT.

The chain joins TRBV19 to TRBJ1-6; D gene unclear. This CDR3 is built from 12 residues. V shed 3 bases and J shed 12 bases, with 9 bases lying between them. Germline loops: CDR1 LNHDA, CDR2 SQIVND (reference sequence). The CDR3 bases are TGTGCCAGTAGTATGGGTGGGGTACCCCTCCACTTT. Amino acid sequence: CASSMGGVPLHF.

The V and J genes are TRBV10-3 and TRBJ2-3; D perhaps matches TRBD1 (6 bases). This CDR3 contains 15 residues. CDR1 and CDR2 (germline): ENHRY, SYGVKD. V lost 2 bases, J lost 5 bases, and 14 bases lay in between. The CDR3 spells CAISEGMGAGDTQYF. The CDR3 DNA follows: TGTGCCATCAGTGAGGGGATGGGGGCGGGAGATACGCAGTATTTT.